This section outlines one T cell receptor beta chain sequence together with its context. Assay used: immunoSEQ multiplex PCR; TCRdb lists only in-frame clones, some missing. Among over 120,000 clones listed, around nine tenths were seen once. Germline V gene lookup returns CDR1 GTSNPN and CDR2 SVGIG (reference sequence). This CDR3 has 14 amino acids. The V segment lost 3 bases and the J segment 5 bases; nucleotides outside the gene matches: 7. The data derive from a study of blood T cell repertoires in COVID-19. About the research overall: T cells, B-cell-depleted T cells, or PBMCs supplied cDNA or gDNA.

What was sequenced was peripheral blood. V and J are TRBV30 and TRBJ1-2; 9 bases are a match to TRBD1. This receptor was obtained from a woman aged 50 to 60 with active or convalescent COVID-19. CDR3 coding DNA: TGTGCCTGGAGGAAGGGACAGGGAGAATATGGCTACACCTTC. Translation gives CAWRKGQGEYGYTF.